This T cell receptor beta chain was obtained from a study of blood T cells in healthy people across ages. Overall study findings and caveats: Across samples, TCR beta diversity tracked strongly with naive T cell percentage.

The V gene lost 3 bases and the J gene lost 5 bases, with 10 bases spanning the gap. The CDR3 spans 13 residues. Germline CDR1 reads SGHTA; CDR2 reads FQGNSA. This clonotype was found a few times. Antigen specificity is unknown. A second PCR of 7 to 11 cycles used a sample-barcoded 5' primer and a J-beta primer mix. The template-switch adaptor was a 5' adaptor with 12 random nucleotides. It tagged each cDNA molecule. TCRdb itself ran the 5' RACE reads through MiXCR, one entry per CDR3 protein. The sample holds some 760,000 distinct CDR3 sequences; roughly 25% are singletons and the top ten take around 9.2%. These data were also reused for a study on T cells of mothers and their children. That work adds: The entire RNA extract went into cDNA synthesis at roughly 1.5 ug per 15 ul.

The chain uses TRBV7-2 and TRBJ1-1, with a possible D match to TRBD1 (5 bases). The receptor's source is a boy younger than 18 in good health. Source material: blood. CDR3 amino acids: CASSFRDWTEAFF. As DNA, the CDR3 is TGTGCCAGCAGCTTCAGGGATTGGACTGAAGCTTTCTTT.